Reported below is one T cell receptor (beta chain). These data originate in a study of cytomegalovirus exposure and HLA in healthy donors. This CDR3 has 19 residues. The V segment lost 0 bases and the J segment 0 bases; nucleotides outside the gene matches: 9. Germline V CDR1 and CDR2: SEHNR, FQNEAQ (reference sequence). Primers included in the PCR were 60 Vbeta and 13 Jbeta primers. Profiling relied on immunoSEQ multiplex PCR, and the TCRdb table lists in-frame clones only, not all of them. This sample has some 150,000 clones, with roughly 72% found just once. This chain uses TRBV7-9 with TRBJ2-1, with 9 bases that match TRBD2. This receptor was identified in a man aged 40-49 years in good health and CMV-seronegative. Sequenced: PBMCs. The CDR3 nucleotides read TGTGCCAGCAGCTTAGCTAGCGGGAGCCTTGGTAGCTCCTACAATGAGCAGTTCTTC. Amino acid sequence: CASSLASGSLGSSYNEQFF.